The 15 T cell receptor beta chains listed next were all sequenced from one sample in a study of post-analysis software for immune sequencing data. Study-wide results and caveats: Compared with controls, patients had more of roughly five TRBV segments, including TRBV5-6, TRBV5-1 and TRBV20-1.

Carried by the TCR beta cDNA libraries were unique molecular identifiers. TCRdb independently ran MiXCR on the PCR reads; one entry per CDR3 protein. Of around 440,000 distinct CDR3 sequences listed, approximately 45% were seen once; the top ten hold around 10%. What these receptors recognize is not known. The sample comprised blood. These TCRs come from a girl aged 10 to 17 with multiple sclerosis.

The chain uses TRBV20-1 and TRBJ2-5, with D possibly matching TRBD2 (5 bases). The DNA matches TRBJ2-7 better at its end, which makes the J call doubtful. The length of the CDR3 is 12 residues. The germline V gene has CDR1 DFQATT and CDR2 SNEGSKA (reference sequence). CDR3 nucleotide sequence: TGCAGGGGGTCTAGCTACCGGAACGAGCAGTACTTC. Translation gives CRGSSYRNEQYF.

The CDR3 region has the DNA TGTGCCAGTAGTACCGGGACACCGTACCAAGAGACCCAGTACTTC. This codes for CASSTGTPYQETQYF. V is TRBV19 and J is TRBJ2-5, with D perhaps TRBD1 (6 bases). The CDR3 extends over 15 amino acids. Germline V gene lookup returns CDR1 LNHDA and CDR2 SQIVND (reference sequence). Trimming cost V 4 bases and J 0 bases, with 12 bases left between them.

This clonotype was counted a few times. V usage is TRBV20-1 and J usage is TRBJ2-7; D remains unclear. CDR1 is DFQATT, CDR2 SNEGSKA, per germline (reference sequence). This CDR3 contains 12 residues. V lost 7 bases, J lost 0 bases, and 10 bases lay in between. The CDR3 here is CSGKADSYEQYF. CDR3 nucleotide sequence: TGCAGTGGTAAAGCTGACTCCTACGAGCAGTACTTC.

This chain connects TRBV18 to TRBJ2-3; D is unresolved. With 5 bases removed from V and 5 bases from J, the gap between germline ends came to 20 bases. CDR3 size: 16 residues. Looked up from germline, CDR1 is KGHSH and CDR2 is LQKENI. CDR3 nucleotide sequence: TGTGCCAGCTCATCACTTCAACGAGCGCTTGAAGATACGCAGTATTTT. This gives the protein CASSSLQRALEDTQYF.

The V call is TRBV18, the J call TRBJ2-1, with D unresolved. The germline V gene has CDR1 KGHSH and CDR2 LQKENI. The CDR3 runs to 12 residues. Trimming cost V 0 bases and J 8 bases, with 5 bases left between them. As DNA, the CDR3 is TGTGCCAGCTCACCACCAAGGGATGAGCAGTTCTTC. It is translated as CASSPPRDEQFF.

There are many counts of this clonotype. DNA for the CDR3: TGCAGCGCCGCCCCGGCACTTGCATACAATGAGCAGTTCTTC. Its translation: CSAAPALAYNEQFF. The chain combines TRBV29-1 with TRBJ2-1; D remains ambiguous. Germline-derived CDR1 and CDR2 are SQVTM and ANQGSEA. The CDR3 covers 14 residues. V lost 7 bases, J lost 4 bases, and 17 bases lay in between.

The DNA of the CDR3 is TGTGCCAGCAGCCCCCGGACTAGCGGATACTACAATGAGCAGTTCTTC. Translation gives CASSPRTSGYYNEQFF. The chain uses TRBV9 and TRBJ2-1; 10 bases align to TRBD2. Germline CDR1 and CDR2: SGDLS and YYNGEE. The trim removed 4 bases at V and 3 bases at J, leaving 7 bases unmatched. There are 16 residues in the CDR3.

This rearrangement joins TRBV7-2 to TRBJ2-5, with 10 bases aligning to TRBD1. V lost 4 bases and J lost 4; bases outside the gene matches: 12. CDR1 SGHTA and CDR2 FQGNSA come from the germline V gene. The CDR3 loop spans 17 amino acids. CDR3 amino acids: CASSWGVGTGVGETQYF. In nucleotides, the CDR3 is TGTGCCAGCAGCTGGGGGGTTGGGACAGGGGTGGGAGAGACCCAGTACTTC.

The rearrangement links TRBV20-1 to TRBJ2-1, with 10 bases aligning to TRBD2. There are 13 residues in the CDR3. Germline V gene lookup returns CDR1 DFQATT and CDR2 SNEGSKA (reference sequence). Trimming cost V 7 bases and J 7 bases; bases outside gene matches: 7. The DNA of the CDR3 is TGCAGTGAGCCCGGGACTAGCGAGAATGAGCAGTTCTTC. As protein: CSEPGTSENEQFF.

This rearrangement joins TRBV6-5 to TRBJ2-3; a weak D match, TRBD2 (5 bases). Trimming left V 8 bases short and J 4 bases short, with 13 bases between. This CDR3 comprises 13 residues. Looked up from germline, CDR1 is MNHEY and CDR2 is SVGAGI. The CDR3 loop reads CASAGGSSDTQYF. Here the CDR3 DNA reads TGTGCCAGCGCCGGAGGCTCCTCAGATACGCAGTATTTT.

In this sample, this clonotype turned up a few times. The chain is built from TRBV5-1 and TRBJ2-5, with D maybe TRBD2 (6 bases). The CDR3 is made up of 15 amino acids. The germline CDR1 and CDR2 sequences are SGHRS and YFSETQ. The V end was cut by 6 bases, the J end by 1 base, with 16 bases between. The CDR3 DNA sequence: TGCGCCAGCACCCTGGGGGGAGGAATCCAAGAGACCCAGTACTTC. Its translation is CASTLGGGIQETQYF.

Only a few counts were recorded for this clonotype. The V and J genes are TRBV12-3 or TRBV12-4 and TRBJ2-5; 9 bases align to TRBD2. This CDR3 has 17 amino acids. J was trimmed by 5 bases and V by 4 bases; bases with no gene match: 14. The CDR3 DNA is TGTGCCAGCAGTTCTCACGCGGGAGGGCCCAGGCGGGAGACCCAGTACTTC. Its protein product is CASSSHAGGPRRETQYF.

V and J are TRBV29-1 and TRBJ2-7; no clear D gene. Trimming removed 4 bases from V and 4 bases from J, with 11 bases in between. The CDR3 sequence is 12 residues long. Germline V gene lookup returns CDR1 SQVTM and CDR2 ANQGSEA. The DNA of the CDR3 is TGCAGCGTTGGAGAAGGTGCGTACGAGCAGTACTTC. Amino acids: CSVGEGAYEQYF.

This clonotype was seen only a few times. The CDR3 bases are TGCAGTGCTACTCATCCCAGTAGCACTGAAGCTTTCTTT. Amino acids: CSATHPSSTEAFF. The chain joins TRBV20-1 to TRBJ1-1, with D unclear. The V end lost 4 bases, the J end lost 4 bases, and 13 bases lay between the germline ends. Germline V gene data show CDR1 as DFQATT and CDR2 as SNEGSKA (reference sequence). The CDR3 covers 13 residues.

This clonotype was detected a few times. The rearrangement links TRBV7-9 to TRBJ2-1; possible D gene TRBD2, 6 bases. The CDR3 has 13 amino acids. V lost 5 bases to trimming and J lost 9 bases, with 14 bases between them. Per the germline V gene, CDR1 is SEHNR and CDR2 is FQNEAQ (reference sequence). The CDR3 spells CASSPSSASEQFF. CDR3 sequence (DNA): TGTGCCAGCAGCCCATCTAGCGCTAGTGAGCAGTTCTTC.